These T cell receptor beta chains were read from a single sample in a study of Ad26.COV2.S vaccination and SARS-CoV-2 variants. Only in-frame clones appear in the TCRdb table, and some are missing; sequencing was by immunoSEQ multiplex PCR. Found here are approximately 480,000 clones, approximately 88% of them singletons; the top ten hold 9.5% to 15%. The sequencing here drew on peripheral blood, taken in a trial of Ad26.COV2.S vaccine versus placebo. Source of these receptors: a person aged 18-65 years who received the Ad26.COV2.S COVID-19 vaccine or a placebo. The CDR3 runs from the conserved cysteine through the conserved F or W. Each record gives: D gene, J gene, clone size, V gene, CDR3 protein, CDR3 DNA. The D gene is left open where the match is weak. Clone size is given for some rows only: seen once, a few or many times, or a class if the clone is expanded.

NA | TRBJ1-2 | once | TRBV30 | CAWSVGSARPGYTF | TGTGCCTGGAGTGTAGGGTCCGCACGACCTGGCTACACCTTC
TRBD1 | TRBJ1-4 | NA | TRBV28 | CASSPPGQGGVRWEKLFF | TGTGCCAGCAGTCCCCCGGGACAGGGAGGAGTGAGGTGGGAAAAACTGTTTTTT
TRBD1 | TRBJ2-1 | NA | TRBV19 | CASSHRGVVSSYNEQFF | TGTGCCAGTAGTCACAGGGGGGTGGTGAGCTCCTACAATGAGCAGTTCTTC
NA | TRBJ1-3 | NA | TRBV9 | CASSLEDPRTVHF | TGTGCCAGCAGCCTAGAGGACCCCCGGACCGTACATTTT
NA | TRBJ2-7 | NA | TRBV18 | CASSPGNYLEQYF | TGTGCCAGCTCACCAGGGAACTACCTCGAGCAGTACTTC
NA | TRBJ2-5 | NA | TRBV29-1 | CSVARGTETQYF | TGCAGCGTTGCGCGAGGTACGGAGACCCAGTACTTC
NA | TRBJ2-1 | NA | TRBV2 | CASSEWGGSSYNEQFF | TGTGCCAGCAGTGAGTGGGGTGGTAGCTCCTACAATGAGCAGTTCTTC
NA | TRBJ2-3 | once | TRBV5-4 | CASSTRESDTQYF | TGTGCCAGCAGCACACGGGAGTCAGATACGCAGTATTTT
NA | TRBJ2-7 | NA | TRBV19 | CASSMNMFLGYEQYF | TGTGCCAGTAGTATGAATATGTTTTTAGGCTACGAGCAGTACTTC
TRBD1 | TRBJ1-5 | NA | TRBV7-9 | CASSFSGGRQPQHF | TGTGCCAGCAGCTTTTCAGGGGGCAGGCAGCCCCAGCATTTT
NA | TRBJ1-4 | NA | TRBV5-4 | CASSLGVLANEKLFF | TGTGCCAGCAGCCTGGGGGTACTGGCTAATGAAAAACTGTTTTTT
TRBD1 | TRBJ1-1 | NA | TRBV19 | CASSTRGHNTEAFF | TGTGCCAGTAGTACCAGGGGGCACAACACTGAAGCTTTCTTT
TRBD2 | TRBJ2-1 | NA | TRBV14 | CASSQSGTRSEQFF | TGTGCCAGCAGCCAATCCGGGACTAGGAGTGAGCAGTTCTTC
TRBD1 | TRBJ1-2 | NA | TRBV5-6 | CASSLRGQQYGYTF | TGTGCCAGCAGCTTGCGGGGACAGCAGTATGGCTACACCTTC
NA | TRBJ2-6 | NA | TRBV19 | CASRPPDRLPGANVLTF | TGTGCCAGTAGACCACCTGACAGGCTACCTGGGGCCAACGTCCTGACTTTC
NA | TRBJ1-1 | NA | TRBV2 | CASSERHNTEAFF | TGTGCCAGCAGTGAGCGTCACAACACTGAAGCTTTCTTT
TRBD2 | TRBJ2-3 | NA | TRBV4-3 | CASSQGLAGTDTQYF | TGCGCCAGCAGCCAGGGACTAGCGGGGACAGATACGCAGTATTTT
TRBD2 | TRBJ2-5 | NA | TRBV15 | CATSRGTSGSGFGETQYF | TGTGCCACCAGCAGAGGTACGAGCGGGAGCGGATTCGGGGAGACCCAGTACTTC
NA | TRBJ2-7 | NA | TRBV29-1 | CSVEGYSQRPGYEQYF | TGCAGCGTTGAAGGGTACTCCCAGCGACCGGGTTACGAGCAGTACTTC
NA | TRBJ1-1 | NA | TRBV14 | CASSRKMNTEAFF | TGTGCCAGCAGCCGAAAAATGAACACTGAAGCTTTCTTT
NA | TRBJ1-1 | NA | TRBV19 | CASSSRPGTEAFF | TGTGCCAGTAGTTCCCGGCCAGGAACTGAAGCTTTCTTT
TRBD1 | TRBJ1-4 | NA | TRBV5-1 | CASSLGGQNNEKLFF | TGCGCCAGCAGCTTGGGGGGACAGAATAATGAAAAACTGTTTTTT
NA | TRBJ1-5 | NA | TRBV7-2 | CASSLRASNQPQHF | TGTGCCAGCAGCTTACGGGCTAGCAATCAGCCCCAGCATTTT
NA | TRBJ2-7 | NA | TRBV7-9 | CASLPPSSYEQYF | TGTGCCAGCCTCCCCCCGAGCTCCTACGAGCAGTACTTC
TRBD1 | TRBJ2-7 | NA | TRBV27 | CASSCRDRGRGAF | TGTGCCAGCAGTTGCCGGGACAGGGGGAGGGGTGCCTTC
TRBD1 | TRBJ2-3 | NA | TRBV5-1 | CASSLADRGRRSTDTQYF | TGCGCCAGCAGCTTGGCCGACAGGGGGCGTAGGAGCACAGATACGCAGTATTTT
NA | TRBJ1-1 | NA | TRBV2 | CASRSDVHAEAFF | TGTGCCAGCAGATCGGACGTTCACGCTGAAGCTTTCTTT
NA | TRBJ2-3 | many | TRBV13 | CASSREHLDTQYF | TGTGCCAGCAGCCGAGAGCACCTCGATACGCAGTATTTT
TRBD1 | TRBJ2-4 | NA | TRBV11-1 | CASSLGDRGIQYF | TGTGCCAGCAGCTTGGGGGACAGGGGCATTCAGTACTTC
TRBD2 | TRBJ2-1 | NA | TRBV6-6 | CASRSTSGKYNEQFF | TGTGCCAGCAGGTCTACTAGCGGAAAATACAATGAGCAGTTCTTC
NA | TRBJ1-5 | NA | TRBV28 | CASSSHMGNQPQHF | TGTGCCAGCAGTTCCCACATGGGCAATCAGCCCCAGCATTTT